Following are 28 T cell receptor beta chains from one sample sequenced in a study of cytomegalovirus exposure and HLA in healthy donors (dated by TCRdb to 2015 to 2018). Receptor amplification or capture employed the immunoSEQ multiplex PCR assay. A mixture of 60 forward primers for TCR Vbeta segments and 13 reverse primers for TCR Jbeta segments was used in the multiplex PCR. TCRdb carries this immuneACCESS record with in-frame sequences only. Its versions omit some clonotypes, under half of them owing to an unresolved V gene in the studies checked, with the rest unexplained. The sample table shows some 150,000 clones, and approximately 90% are seen once. Under 0.95% of the sample comes from the top ten. Sequenced material: PBMCs. These receptors all stem from a woman under 40 in good health and CMV-seronegative.

This clone appeared once. The CDR3 sequence is CASSSLGPSYEQYF. In nucleotides, the CDR3 is TGTGCCAGCAGTTCCCTTGGCCCATCCTACGAGCAGTACTTC. This rearrangement joins TRBV27 to TRBJ2-7; D not resolved. The CDR3 contains 14 residues. Germline CDR1 MNHEY, CDR2 SMNVEV (reference sequence). Trimming stripped 4 bases from V and 1 base from J, with 11 bases between.

The CDR3 DNA reads as TGTGCCAGCTCACTGCGGGAAGACACCGGGGAGCTGTTTTTT. This encodes CASSLREDTGELFF. The chain recombines TRBV18 with TRBJ2-2; D is possibly TRBD2 (6 bases). Per germline, CDR1 KGHSH and CDR2 LQKENI. Trimming removed 4 bases from V and 3 bases from J, with 9 bases in between. This CDR3 has 14 amino acids.

This clone has a handful of counts. J is TRBJ1-4 and V is TRBV6-5; D remains ambiguous. Germline assignment: CDR1 MNHEY and CDR2 SVGAGI. V dropped 2 bases and J dropped 7 bases, with 14 bases sitting between them. The CDR3 totals 15 residues. CDR3 in amino acids: CASSYSRVGSEKLFF. The CDR3 DNA follows: TGTGCCAGCAGTTACAGTAGGGTTGGGAGTGAAAAACTGTTTTTT.

The genes are TRBV5-1 and TRBJ2-7; D uncertain. The CDR3 extends over 14 amino acids. Germline CDR1 and CDR2: SGHRS and YFSETQ. Trimming pared 1 base from V and 4 bases from J, leaving 12 bases between. CDR3 protein: CASSLTYSSYEQYF. In nucleotides, the CDR3 is TGCGCCAGCAGCTTGACCTACAGTTCTTACGAGCAGTACTTC.

The CDR3 nucleotides are TGTGCCTGGAACCTCTTGGGCCCCTACGAGCAGTACTTC. Its protein is CAWNLLGPYEQYF. This rearrangement joins TRBV30 to TRBJ2-7, with D unresolved. The V and J ends lost 4 bases and 2 bases respectively, with 12 bases between them. The CDR3 contains 13 residues. Per germline, CDR1 GTSNPN and CDR2 SVGIG (reference sequence).

The rearrangement joins TRBV28 to TRBJ2-7; 10 nucleotides match TRBD1. Germline CDR1 MDHEN, CDR2 SYDVKM. J lost 1 base, V lost 10 bases, and 10 bases had no gene match. The CDR3 totals 15 residues. The CDR3 here is CATLSPGQGSYEQYF. CDR3 nucleotides: TGTGCCACCCTCTCCCCGGGACAGGGGTCCTACGAGCAGTACTTC.

In this sample, this clone turned up a few times. V is TRBV7-2 and J is TRBJ1-5; D remains ambiguous. This CDR3 is 13 amino acids long. Trimming left V 6 bases short and J 6 bases short, with 12 bases between. Germline CDR1 is SGHTA and CDR2 is FQGNSA. This CDR3 reads CASSTSQVQPQHF. CDR3 nucleotides: TGTGCCAGCAGTACCAGCCAGGTTCAGCCCCAGCATTTT.

Comments on this clone: At one boundary the junction diverges from the germline segment, which might be a read error. The chain recombines TRBV29-1 with TRBJ2-2; D remains ambiguous. The CDR3 extends over 13 amino acids. In germline, CDR1 is SQVTM, CDR2 ANQGSEA. This CDR3 is CSVAVMNPGELFF. CDR3 in DNA: TGCAGCGTTGCGGTCATGAACCCCGGGGAGCTGTTTTTT.

This clone was counted between two and nine times. The V call is TRBV7-9, the J call TRBJ1-2; no definite D call. This CDR3 comprises 12 residues. Germline-derived CDR1 and CDR2 are SEHNR and FQNEAQ (reference sequence). The V gene lost 5 bases and the J gene lost 4 bases, with 8 bases spanning the gap. The CDR3: CASSPALYGYTF. The CDR3 coding sequence is TGTGCCAGCAGCCCAGCGCTCTATGGCTACACCTTC.

The J gene is TRBJ2-4, the V gene TRBV4-3, with 9 bases that match TRBD1. CDR1 is LGHNA and CDR2 is YSLEER in the germline V gene. This CDR3 comprises 15 residues. V shed 3 bases and J 5 bases; nucleotides not matched to a gene: 5. CDR3 nucleotides: TGCGCCAGCAGCCATTATACAGGGGGCCAAAACATTCAGTACTTC. This codes for CASSHYTGGQNIQYF.

V gene TRBV5-1 combines with J gene TRBJ2-7; the match to TRBD2 covers 8 bases. The CDR3 extends over 17 amino acids. The junction had 13 bases not matched to a gene; V was cut back by 2 bases and J by 3 bases. Germline assignment: CDR1 SGHRS and CDR2 YFSETQ. The CDR3 DNA reads as TGCGCCAGCAGCTTAGTACGGGGGGGGATTTCGGACTACGAGCAGTACTTC. Translation gives CASSLVRGGISDYEQYF.

The chain uses TRBV28 and TRBJ2-6; TRBD2 matches 7 bases. Germline V gene sequence: CDR1 MDHEN, CDR2 SYDVKM. Trimming at V came to 4 bases and at J to 0 bases, leaving 6 bases not matched to a gene. The CDR3 covers 17 residues. The CDR3 loop reads CASSSAGRRSGANVLTF. The CDR3 region has the DNA TGTGCCAGCAGTTCAGCGGGGAGGCGCTCTGGGGCCAACGTCCTGACTTTC.

The chain employs TRBV2 and TRBJ2-1; 9 bases match TRBD2. The ends lost 7 bases at V and 5 bases at J; junction bases unmatched: 9. Germline-derived CDR1 and CDR2 are SNHLY and FYNNEI. This CDR3 comprises 15 residues. CDR3 protein: CASTLTSGTHNEQFF. The CDR3 region has the DNA TGTGCCAGCACCCTGACTAGCGGTACTCACAATGAGCAGTTCTTC.

The rearrangement uses TRBV6-4 and TRBJ1-6; 8 bases are a match to TRBD1. V lost 4 bases and J lost 10; bases outside the gene matches: 3. Germline V gene sequence: CDR1 MRHNA, CDR2 SNTAGT. The CDR3 is 13 amino acids. The DNA of the CDR3 is TGTGCCAGCAGTGTGACAGGGGCCTCACCCCTCCACTTT. Translation gives CASSVTGASPLHF.

The V call is TRBV29-1, the J call TRBJ2-1; D not resolved. The CDR3 has 13 amino acids. V gave up 7 bases and J gave up 8 bases, with 18 bases separating them. Looked up from germline, CDR1 is SQVTM and CDR2 is ANQGSEA. CDR3 bases: TGCAGCGCAACACTATCCCCGGTTGATGAGCAGTTCTTC. This sequence encodes CSATLSPVDEQFF.

The V and J genes are TRBV29-1 and TRBJ2-7; tentative D call: TRBD1 (5 bases). The V and J ends lost 4 bases and 6 bases respectively, with 13 bases between them. Per the germline V gene, CDR1 is SQVTM and CDR2 is ANQGSEA. This CDR3 comprises 12 residues. CDR3 loop: CSVGSTDREQYF. The DNA for the CDR3 is TGCAGCGTTGGATCGACAGACCGCGAGCAGTACTTC.

J is TRBJ2-1 and V is TRBV19; 10 bases line up with TRBD2. V lost 2 bases to trimming and J lost 3 bases; unmatched junction nucleotides: 1. CDR1 is LNHDA, CDR2 SQIVND, per germline (reference sequence). The CDR3 loop spans 15 amino acids. CDR3 loop: CASSITSGIYNEQFF. DNA of the CDR3: TGTGCCAGTAGTATAACTAGCGGGATCTACAATGAGCAGTTCTTC.

The chain employs TRBV7-3 and TRBJ2-7; weak D call: TRBD2 (5 bases). Trimming took off 2 bases at V and 3 bases at J, with 8 bases between the two ends. CDR1 is SGHTA and CDR2 is FQGTGA in the germline V gene. There are 13 residues in the CDR3. The CDR3 DNA reads as TGTGCCAGCAGCTTAGGCGGGCACTACGAGCAGTACTTC. It codes for CASSLGGHYEQYF.

This clone was counted between two and nine times. The rearrangement uses TRBV29-1 and TRBJ1-2; unclear D gene. V was pared by 0 bases and J by 8 bases, with 13 bases between. The germline V gene has CDR1 SQVTM and CDR2 ANQGSEA. CDR3 size: 13 residues. CDR3 loop: CSVEEGSTRGYTF. As DNA, the CDR3 is TGCAGCGTTGAAGAAGGTAGCACCCGAGGCTACACCTTC.

The chain recombines TRBV5-6 with TRBJ1-2; D might be TRBD1 (5 bases). Germline V lookup: CDR1 SGHDT, CDR2 YYEEEE. V lost 3 bases and J lost 0, with 12 bases in between. CDR3 length: 15 amino acids. This CDR3 reads CASSSAGGSNYGYTF. CDR3 DNA sequence: TGTGCCAGCAGCTCAGCGGGGGGTTCTAACTATGGCTACACCTTC.

The chain is built from TRBV5-1 and TRBJ2-5; 8 bases line up with TRBD2. The CDR3 loop spans 14 amino acids. V shed 4 bases, J shed 5 bases, and the junction held 7 bases outside the gene matches. CDR1 SGHRS and CDR2 YFSETQ come from the germline V gene. Written as DNA, the CDR3 is TGCGCCAGCAGCCCGGGACTAGGGACGGAGACCCAGTACTTC. Its translation is CASSPGLGTETQYF.

In this sample, this clone turned up a few times. The chain joins TRBV28 to TRBJ2-7, with TRBD2 matching 9 bases. Germline trimming cut 6 bases from V and 3 bases from J; bases unmatched to any gene: 18. Germline assignment: CDR1 MDHEN and CDR2 SYDVKM. The CDR3 runs to 18 residues. CDR3 sequence reads: CASSKRSRLAGLSYEQYF. DNA of the CDR3: TGTGCCAGCAGCAAACGATCGAGGCTAGCGGGACTAAGCTACGAGCAGTACTTC. Full variable domain (outside the CDR3, taken from reference TRBV28 and TRBJ2-7): DVKVTQSSRYLVKRTGEKVFLECVQDMDHENMFWYRQDPGLGLRLIYFSYDVKMKEKGDIPEGYSVSREKKERFSLILESASTNQTSMYLCASSKRSRLAGLSYEQYFGPGTRLTVT.

The CDR3 nucleotides are TGTGCCAGCAGTCCCCGGGTAGCGGGAGTTACCCTAGGTTCCTACGAGCAGTACTTC. Translating it yields CASSPRVAGVTLGSYEQYF. This chain connects TRBV27 to TRBJ2-7; 9 nucleotides match TRBD2. The CDR3 runs to 19 residues. V lost 5 bases to trimming and J lost 1 base; unmatched junction nucleotides: 18. Per the germline V gene, CDR1 is MNHEY and CDR2 is SMNVEV (reference sequence).

This clone has only one observation. V and J are TRBV28 and TRBJ2-1; tentative D call: TRBD1 (5 bases). CDR3 length: 12 amino acids. Trimming left V 0 bases short and J 15 bases short, with 12 bases between. Germline V lookup: CDR1 MDHEN, CDR2 SYDVKM. In DNA, the CDR3 is TGTGCCAGCAGTTTATGGCAGGGTCCCTCGTTCTTC. Translation: CASSLWQGPSFF.

This clone was counted a few times. The chain is built from TRBV16 and TRBJ1-5; TRBD1 agrees at 7 bases. The CDR3 is 15 residues long. Germline assignment: CDR1 KGHSY and CDR2 FQNENV. V was clipped by 2 bases and J by 3 bases; unmatched bases: 4. In nucleotides, the CDR3 is TGTGCCAGCAGCCAAGGGGGACAGTCCAATCAGCCCCAGCATTTT. This encodes CASSQGGQSNQPQHF.

The chain has TRBV19 and TRBJ1-1; the D gene is possibly TRBD1 (5 bases). The germline V gene encodes CDR1 LNHDA and CDR2 SQIVND (reference sequence). The V gene lost 0 bases and the J gene lost 2 bases, with 13 bases spanning the gap. The CDR3 spans 16 residues. As DNA, the CDR3 is TGTGCCAGTAGTATAGATGGGGCCAACTTTAACACTGAAGCTTTCTTT. Amino acids: CASSIDGANFNTEAFF.

The chain recombines TRBV6-6 with TRBJ2-5; D call uncertain. Germline V gene data show CDR1 as MNHNY and CDR2 as SVGAGI (reference sequence). Trimming removed 6 bases at V and 6 bases at J, with 14 bases between. The CDR3 extends over 13 amino acids. This chain's CDR3 is CASSADPLQTQYF. The CDR3 DNA sequence: TGTGCCAGCAGCGCCGATCCGCTACAGACCCAGTACTTC.

This clone has just a few counts. This rearrangement joins TRBV4-1 to TRBJ2-1; 10 bases match TRBD2. The CDR3 has 15 residues. The junction had 3 bases not matched to a gene; V was cut back by 4 bases and J by 3 bases. CDR1 and CDR2 from the germline V gene are MGHRA and YSYEKL. CDR3 DNA sequence: TGCGCCAGCAGCCCTAGCGGGGGTATCTACAATGAGCAGTTCTTC. It yields the protein CASSPSGGIYNEQFF.